The entry that follows covers one T cell receptor (beta chain) sequence. Its antigen remains unknown. This entry is derived from a study of spatial heterogeneity in lung cancer. Study in general: Within tumor regions, the number of TCR transcripts tracked closely with a T cell module score obtained from matched bulk RNA-seq. The study observed each unique TCR and UMI combination more than ten times on average in raw reads. The study, taken as a whole, reports: Within tumors, counts of expanded alpha and beta TCRs tracked tumor mutation counts.

A single record per CDR3 protein comes from TCRdb applying MiXCR to the 5' RACE reads. The sample shows about 100,000 distinct CDR3 sequences, approximately 4.4% of them seen only once. Time point defined: sample taken at primary tumor resection. The CDR3 has 14 residues. The germline V gene encodes CDR1 SNHLY and CDR2 FYNNEI. The V gene end was trimmed by 5 bases and the J gene end by 9 bases; junction bases not matched to a gene: 5. This receptor was obtained from a male donor with early-stage non-small cell lung cancer. The sample in question was lung tumor tissue, obtained at surgery. This chain links TRBV2 with TRBJ2-4; 12 bases are a match to TRBD1. The CDR3 here is CASSIGTGGVIQYF. The CDR3 DNA reads as TGTGCCAGCAGTATCGGGACAGGGGGCGTCATTCAGTACTTC.